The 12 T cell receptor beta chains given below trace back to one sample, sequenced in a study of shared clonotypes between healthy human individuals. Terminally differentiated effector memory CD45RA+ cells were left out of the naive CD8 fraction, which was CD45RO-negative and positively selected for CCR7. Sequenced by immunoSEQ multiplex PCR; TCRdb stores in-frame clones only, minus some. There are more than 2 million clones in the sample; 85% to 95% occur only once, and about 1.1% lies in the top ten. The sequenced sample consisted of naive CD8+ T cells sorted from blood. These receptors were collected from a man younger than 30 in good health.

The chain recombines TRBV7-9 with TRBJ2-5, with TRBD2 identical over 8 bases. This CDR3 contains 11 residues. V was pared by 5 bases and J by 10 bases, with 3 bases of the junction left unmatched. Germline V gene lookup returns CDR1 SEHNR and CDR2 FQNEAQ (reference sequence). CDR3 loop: CASSREGDQYF. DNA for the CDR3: TGTGCCAGCAGCCGGGAGGGGGACCAGTACTTC.

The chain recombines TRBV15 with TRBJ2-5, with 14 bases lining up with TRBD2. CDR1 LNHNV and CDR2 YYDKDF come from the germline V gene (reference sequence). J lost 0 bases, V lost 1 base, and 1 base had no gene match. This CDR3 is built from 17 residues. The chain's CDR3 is CATSRGLAGGYQETQYF. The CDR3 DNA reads TGTGCCACCAGCAGAGGACTAGCGGGAGGGTACCAAGAGACCCAGTACTTC.

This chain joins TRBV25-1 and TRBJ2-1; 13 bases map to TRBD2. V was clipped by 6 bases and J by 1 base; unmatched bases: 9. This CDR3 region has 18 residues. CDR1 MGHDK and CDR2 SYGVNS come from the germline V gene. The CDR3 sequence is CASRAGLAGPESYNEQFF. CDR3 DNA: TGTGCCAGCAGAGCGGGACTAGCGGGACCCGAGTCCTACAATGAGCAGTTCTTC.

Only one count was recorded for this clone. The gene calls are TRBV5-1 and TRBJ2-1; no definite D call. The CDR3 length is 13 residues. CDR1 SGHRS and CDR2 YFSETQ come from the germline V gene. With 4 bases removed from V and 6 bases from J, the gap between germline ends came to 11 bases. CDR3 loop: CASSLWVGNEQFF. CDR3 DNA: TGCGCCAGCAGCCTTTGGGTAGGCAATGAGCAGTTCTTC.

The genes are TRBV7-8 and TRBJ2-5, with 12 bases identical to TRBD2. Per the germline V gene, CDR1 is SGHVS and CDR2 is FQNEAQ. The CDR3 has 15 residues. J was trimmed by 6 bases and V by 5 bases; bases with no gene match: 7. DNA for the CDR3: TGTGCCAGCAGCCCCTGGACTAGCGGGGCCCAGACCCAGTACTTC. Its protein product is CASSPWTSGAQTQYF.

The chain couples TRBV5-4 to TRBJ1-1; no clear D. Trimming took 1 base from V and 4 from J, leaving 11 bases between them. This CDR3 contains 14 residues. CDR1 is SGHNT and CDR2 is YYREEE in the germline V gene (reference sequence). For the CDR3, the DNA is TGTGCCAGCAGCTTGCATCCCGGGGTCACTGAAGCTTTCTTT. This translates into CASSLHPGVTEAFF.

The CDR3 region has the DNA TGTGCCAGCAGTCCAAGGGCCGGGACAGTATACTTAACAGATACGCAGTATTTT. The encoded protein is CASSPRAGTVYLTDTQYF. V usage is TRBV28 and J usage is TRBJ2-3, with TRBD1 matching over 7 bases. Trimming cost V 5 bases and J 3 bases; bases outside gene matches: 17. The CDR3 is 18 residues long. In germline, CDR1 is MDHEN, CDR2 SYDVKM. The full variable domain, completed using reference TRBV28 and TRBJ2-3, is DVKVTQSSRYLVKRTGEKVFLECVQDMDHENMFWYRQDPGLGLRLIYFSYDVKMKEKGDIPEGYSVSREKKERFSLILESASTNQTSMYLCASSPRAGTVYLTDTQYFGPGTRLTVL.

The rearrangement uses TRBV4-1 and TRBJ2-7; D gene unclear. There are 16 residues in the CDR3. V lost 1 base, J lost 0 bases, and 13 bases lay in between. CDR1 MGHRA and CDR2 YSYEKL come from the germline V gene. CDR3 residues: CASSQALSASSYEQYF. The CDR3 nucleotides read TGCGCCAGCAGCCAAGCGTTAAGCGCGAGCTCCTACGAGCAGTACTTC.

DNA for the CDR3: TGTGCCAGCAGTGAAGATGCTGGGACAGCCTATGGCTACACCTTC. The encoded protein is CASSEDAGTAYGYTF. The chain uses TRBV2 and TRBJ1-2; 7 positions agree with TRBD1. V was clipped by 1 base and J by 4 bases; unmatched bases: 6. CDR1 and CDR2 from the germline V gene are SNHLY and FYNNEI. This CDR3 comprises 15 residues.

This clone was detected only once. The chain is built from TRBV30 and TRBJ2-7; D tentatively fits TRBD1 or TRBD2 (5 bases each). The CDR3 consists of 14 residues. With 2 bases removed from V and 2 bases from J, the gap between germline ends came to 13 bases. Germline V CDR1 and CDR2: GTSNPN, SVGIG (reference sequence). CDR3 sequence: CAWSSTGTAYEQYF. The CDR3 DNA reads TGTGCCTGGAGTTCGACCGGGACCGCCTACGAGCAGTACTTC. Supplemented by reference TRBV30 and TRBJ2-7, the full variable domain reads SQTIHQWPATLVQPVGSPLSLECTVEGTSNPNLYWYRQAAGRGLQLLFYSVGIGQISSEVPQNLSASRPQDRQFILSSKKLLLSDSGFYLCAWSSTGTAYEQYFGPGTRLTVT.

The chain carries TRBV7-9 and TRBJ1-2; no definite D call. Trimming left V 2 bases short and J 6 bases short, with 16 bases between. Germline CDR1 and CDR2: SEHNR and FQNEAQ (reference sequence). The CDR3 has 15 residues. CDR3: CASSLNAVILDGYTF. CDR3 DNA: TGTGCCAGCAGCTTAAACGCCGTTATACTTGATGGCTACACCTTC.

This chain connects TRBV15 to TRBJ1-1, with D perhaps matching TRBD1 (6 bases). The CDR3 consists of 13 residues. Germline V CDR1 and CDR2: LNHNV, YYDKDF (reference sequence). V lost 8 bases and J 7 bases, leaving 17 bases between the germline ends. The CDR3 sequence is CATDEGQSSEAFF. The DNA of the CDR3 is TGTGCCACCGATGAAGGACAGTCCAGTGAAGCTTTCTTT. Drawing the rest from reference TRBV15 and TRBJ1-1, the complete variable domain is DAMVIQNPRYQVTQFGKPVTLSCSQTLNHNVMYWYQQKSSQAPKLLFHYYDKDFNNEADTPDNFQSRRPNTSFCFLDIRSPGLGDTAMYLCATDEGQSSEAFFGQGTRLTVV.